The rows below give T cell receptor beta chains drawn from one sample of a study of early T cells in non-severe SARS-CoV-2 infection. One entry per CDR3 protein, called by TCRdb with MiXCR from the 5' RACE reads. The sample shows around 92,000 distinct CDR3 sequences, 11% of them seen only once. The sample was whole blood. The receptors shown here come from an adult who was a healthcare worker with PCR-confirmed SARS-CoV-2 infection or an uninfected control (not recorded which). CDR3s include the opening cysteine and the closing phenylalanine or tryptophan. The D gene is left open where the match is weak. Size values are once, few and many counts, or a class for expanded clones, and some rows have none.

.	TRBJ1-1	few	TRBV12-3/TRBV12-4	TGTGCCAGCAGTTCCCCGAGGGCCGGGGCTTTCTTT	CASSSPRAGAFF
TRBD1	TRBJ1-6	.	TRBV20-1	TGCAGTGCTAGCTCGACAACCGGGACAGGGGGTGGATCACCCCTCCACTTT	CSASSTTGTGGGSPLHF
TRBD1	TRBJ1-2	many	TRBV19	TGTGCCAGTAGGGGGACAGACTTTAACTATGGCTACACCTTC	CASRGTDFNYGYTF
.	TRBJ2-2	few	TRBV20-1	TGCAGTGCTAGAGATTTCCCCGGGGAGCTGTTTTTT	CSARDFPGELFF
.	TRBJ2-5	many	TRBV2	TGTGCCAGCTCCTACACGGGAGAGGCAGAGACCCAGTACTTC	CASSYTGEAETQYF
.	TRBJ1-1	.	TRBV7-9	TGTGCCAGCAGCTTTGGCCAACAGGGAACTGAAGCTTTCTTT	CASSFGQQGTEAFF
.	TRBJ2-3	many	TRBV4-2	TGTGCCAGCAGCCAGCTTAAGGGGGATACGCAGTATTTT	CASSQLKGDTQYF
TRBD2	TRBJ2-1	many	TRBV6-6	TGTGCCAGCAGCCCTGAGTGGGCCGGGGAGGGGAATGAGCAGTTCTTC	CASSPEWAGEGNEQFF
TRBD2	TRBJ2-3	many	TRBV6-1	TGTGCCAGCAGTGAAGGAGGACTAGCGGGGGGCTTCACAGATACGCAGTATTTT	CASSEGGLAGGFTDTQYF
TRBD2	TRBJ2-1	.	TRBV12-3/TRBV12-4	TGTGCCAGCACCCAAGCCGGGACTAGCGGGATGGGTGAGCAGTTCTTC	CASTQAGTSGMGEQFF
TRBD2	TRBJ2-3	.	TRBV6-5	TGTGCCAGCAGTTACTCGCGTCTAGCGGGGGGCACAGATACGCAGTATTTT	CASSYSRLAGGTDTQYF
TRBD2	TRBJ2-7	many	TRBV6-1	TGTGCCAGCGAGTCGGGGGGATTAAAGCAGTACTTC	CASESGGLKQYF
TRBD1	TRBJ2-7	few	TRBV2	TGTGCCAGCAGCGGACAGGGCAGAGGCTACGAGCAGTACTTC	CASSGQGRGYEQYF
TRBD1	TRBJ2-7	few	TRBV11-2	TGTGCCAGCAGCCTGTGGACAGGACTCGAGCAGTACTTC	CASSLWTGLEQYF
.	TRBJ1-2	few	TRBV24-1	TGTGCCACCAGTGAACGGGGGGCCGGTGGCTACACCTTC	CATSERGAGGYTF
.	TRBJ1-1	few	TRBV28	TGTGCCAGCAGGGGGGCAAAAGAGGCAATGAACACTGAAGCTTTCTTT	CASRGAKEAMNTEAFF
TRBD1	TRBJ1-4	many	TRBV7-7	TGTGCCAGCAGCTTAGGGACAGGCCGTGGGGAAAAACTGTTTTTT	CASSLGTGRGEKLFF
.	TRBJ2-6	many	TRBV7-9	TGTGCCGAGGGTCCCCCCTCTGGGGCCAACGTCCTGACTTTC	CAEGPPSGANVLTF
.	TRBJ2-7	.	TRBV5-1	TGCGCCAGCAGTCAACGGTATGGCCACGAGCAGTACTTC	CASSQRYGHEQYF
TRBD1	TRBJ1-5	.	TRBV27	TGTGCCAGCAGTCTAGTGGGGACAGGGCTTGGTCAGCCCCAGCATTTT	CASSLVGTGLGQPQHF
.	TRBJ1-3	.	TRBV30	TGTGCCTGGAGTGTAAAGGGGTCCTCTGGAAACACCATATATTTT	CAWSVKGSSGNTIYF
.	TRBJ1-2	few	TRBV29-1	TGCAGCGTTGAAGACCTGATCGGTAACTATGGCTACACCTTC	CSVEDLIGNYGYTF